These 11 T cell receptor beta chains share one sample of origin, sequenced in a study of blood T cell repertoires in COVID-19. The protocol was immunoSEQ multiplex PCR, while the TCRdb copy is restricted to in-frame clones and leaves out a portion. The table shows around 130,000 clones, with around 91% occurring only once. Sequencing used peripheral blood. These receptors originate from a man between 65 and 85 years old with active or convalescent COVID-19.

The DNA for the CDR3 is TGTGCCATCAGTATATATAGCGGGAGCGCAGATACGCAGTATTTT. Translating gives CAISIYSGSADTQYF. V gene TRBV10-3 combines with J gene TRBJ2-3, with TRBD2 identical over 9 bases. Germline CDR1 ENHRY, CDR2 SYGVKD. The length of the CDR3 is 15 residues. The trim removed 5 bases at V and 4 bases at J, leaving 7 bases unmatched.

The chain carries TRBV19 and TRBJ1-2; D ambiguous. Trimming removed 5 bases from V and 4 bases from J, with 11 bases in between. The V gene's germline CDR1 is LNHDA and CDR2 SQIVND (reference sequence). The CDR3 contains 13 residues. The CDR3 loop reads CASSPPLFYGYTF. Written as DNA, the CDR3 is TGTGCCAGTAGTCCCCCCTTATTCTATGGCTACACCTTC.

V usage is TRBV10-1 and J usage is TRBJ1-5, with 7 positions matching TRBD1. Trimming took 6 bases from V and 6 from J; bases not matched to a gene: 11. Germline V gene lookup returns CDR1 WNHNN and CDR2 SYGVQD (reference sequence). The CDR3 has 15 amino acids. CDR3 DNA: TGCGCCAGCAGGACAGGGAACCGGTACGGTCAGCCCCAGCATTTT. Translation: CASRTGNRYGQPQHF.

V and J are TRBV6-2 or TRBV6-3 and TRBJ1-5; 8 bases fit TRBD1. Germline V gene sequence: CDR1 MNHEY, CDR2 SVGEGT. This CDR3 is 15 amino acids long. The V and J ends lost 2 bases and 5 bases, in that order; junction bases with no gene match: 5. The CDR3 bases are TGTGCCAGCAGTTACACCAGGGGGCTGGATCAGCCCCAGCATTTT. It yields the protein CASSYTRGLDQPQHF.

This clone showed up just once. V is TRBV18 and J is TRBJ2-7; 8 nucleotides agree with TRBD1. Germline loops: CDR1 KGHSH, CDR2 LQKENI. The CDR3 contains 15 residues. Losses at the gene ends were 3 bases for V and 1 base for J; bases not matched to a gene: 5. The CDR3 bases are TGTGCCAGCTCACCGGTGGACAGGGCGTCCTACGAGCAGTACTTC. It specifies CASSPVDRASYEQYF.

The chain is built from TRBV18 and TRBJ1-1, with 11 bases matching TRBD1. After removal of 2 bases from V and 0 bases from J, the junction contained 5 bases not matched to a gene. This CDR3 is built from 17 residues. Germline assignment: CDR1 KGHSH and CDR2 LQKENI. The CDR3, as DNA: TGTGCCAGCTCACCAGGACAGGGGGCGGGGATGAACACTGAAGCTTTCTTT. It is translated as CASSPGQGAGMNTEAFF. The complete variable domain, with remaining parts taken from reference TRBV18 and TRBJ1-1, reads NAGVMQNPRHLVRRRGQEARLRCSPMKGHSHVYWYRQLPEEGLKFMVYLQKENIIDESGMPKERFSAEFPKEGPSILRIQQVVRGDSAAYFCASSPGQGAGMNTEAFFGQGTRLTVV.

This rearrangement joins TRBV6-5 to TRBJ1-1; 7 nucleotides line up with TRBD1. Germline CDR1 and CDR2: MNHEY and SVGAGI. Unmatched junction bases numbered 8, after V lost 6 bases and J lost 1 base. The length of the CDR3 is 15 residues. DNA of the CDR3: TGTGCCAGCAGGTACGGGACAGAGAAGAACACTGAAGCTTTCTTT. It specifies CASRYGTEKNTEAFF.

CDR3 nucleotide sequence: TGTGCCAGCAGCCAAGATCTACGGAGGAGCTCCTACAATGAGCAGTTCTTC. Translation gives CASSQDLRRSSYNEQFF. V and J are TRBV3-1 (or the pseudogene TRBV3-2) and TRBJ2-1, with D possibly matching TRBD2 (5 bases). Germline assignment: CDR1 LGHDT and CDR2 YNNKEL (reference sequence). V lost 0 bases and J 0 bases, leaving 12 bases between the germline ends. The CDR3 length is 17 residues.

The chain recombines TRBV6-5 with TRBJ1-1, with 8 bases lining up with TRBD1. With V trimmed by 7 bases and J by 5 bases, 3 bases remained unmatched. Germline V CDR1 and CDR2: MNHEY, SVGAGI. This CDR3 contains 12 residues. CDR3 DNA: TGTGCCAGCACAAACAGGGGGACTGAAGCTTTCTTT. Protein sequence: CASTNRGTEAFF.

This clone has only one observation. The rearrangement uses TRBV19 and TRBJ1-1, with D possibly being TRBD1 (5 bases). Germline-derived CDR1 and CDR2 are LNHDA and SQIVND (reference sequence). The CDR3 spans 17 residues. With 6 bases removed from V and 1 base from J, the gap between germline ends came to 21 bases. CDR3 sequence: CASSLESGLAANTEAFF. CDR3 bases: TGTGCCAGTAGCCTAGAATCGGGACTGGCAGCGAACACTGAAGCTTTCTTT.

The table lists this clone with a few counts. The chain couples TRBV6-5 to TRBJ1-2; D gene uncertain. Trimming shortened V by 6 bases and J by 5 bases, and 16 bases separated the two germline ends. Germline V gene sequence: CDR1 MNHEY, CDR2 SVGAGI. CDR3 length: 14 amino acids. CDR3 in amino acids: CASRLGPINYGYTF. CDR3 in DNA: TGTGCCAGCAGACTAGGACCGATTAATTATGGCTACACCTTC.